Presented here are 29 T cell receptor beta chains from one specimen sequenced in a study of patients and donors after allogeneic stem cell transplantation. TCRdb fed the RT-PCR reads into MiXCR, producing one record per CDR3 protein. The sample carries about a million distinct CDR3 sequences, 15% to 20% recorded once. The sample consisted of blood, either unsorted or a sorted T cell fraction (not recorded which). The receptors originated from a human donor who was either an allogeneic HSCT recipient or a stem cell or donor lymphocyte infusion donor (not recorded which). It is not recorded whose cells these are; they may come from a transplant donor.

This clonotype was observed at least ten times. J is TRBJ2-1 and V is TRBV6-5, with 7 bases fitting TRBD1. After removal of 5 bases from V and 7 bases from J, the junction contained 2 bases not matched to a gene. The CDR3 is made up of 12 amino acids. Looked up from germline, CDR1 is MNHEY and CDR2 is SVGAGI. The CDR3 protein is CASSRRGNEQFF. CDR3 DNA sequence: TGTGCCAGCAGTCGCAGGGGGAATGAGCAGTTCTTC.

The chain links TRBV14 to TRBJ2-3; D assignment may be TRBD1 or TRBD2 (6 bases each). Deletions cut 5 bases from V and 4 bases from J, with 16 bases between. The CDR3 covers 15 residues. From germline, CDR1 is SGHDN and CDR2 FVKESK. Written as DNA, the CDR3 is TGTGCCAGCAGCTGCAGGCTCGGGGGCCCAGATACGCAGTATTTT. As protein: CASSCRLGGPDTQYF.

The chain carries TRBV5-5 and TRBJ2-6; no clear D gene. The CDR3 loop spans 17 amino acids. Trimming removed 1 base from V and 0 bases from J, with 11 bases in between. CDR1 SGHKS and CDR2 YYEKEE come from the germline V gene (reference sequence). CDR3 amino acids: CASSLKTGNSGANVLTF. In nucleotides, the CDR3 is TGTGCCAGCAGCTTGAAAACGGGCAACTCTGGGGCCAACGTCCTGACTTTC.

This clonotype has at least ten counts. V and J are TRBV18 and TRBJ2-1; D gene uncertain. The V end was cut by 2 bases, the J end by 3 bases, with 11 bases between. CDR1 KGHSH and CDR2 LQKENI come from the germline V gene. CDR3 length equals 15 residues. The CDR3 nucleotides read TGTGCCAGCTCACCATTTGCCAGCGACTACAATGAGCAGTTCTTC. It encodes CASSPFASDYNEQFF.

V usage is TRBV9 and J usage is TRBJ2-1; 9 bases are a match to TRBD2. CDR1 and CDR2 (germline): SGDLS, YYNGEE. This CDR3 contains 13 residues. V shed 0 bases, J shed 13 bases, and the junction held 5 bases outside the gene matches. The CDR3 DNA reads TGTGCCAGCAGCGTAGTTGCGGGGGGGCGACAGTTCTTC. Protein product: CASSVVAGGRQFF.

The V and J genes are TRBV29-1 and TRBJ2-7; D remains ambiguous. The CDR3 length is 13 residues. The germline gives CDR1 SQVTM, CDR2 ANQGSEA. V lost 0 bases and J lost 6, with 12 bases in between. The CDR3 DNA follows: TGCAGCGTTGAAGAGGGTAGAACAGTCGAGCAGTACTTC. Protein: CSVEEGRTVEQYF.

This clonotype was picked up one time. The CDR3 is CASSRPGGTKNIQYF. The CDR3 coding sequence is TGTGCCAGCAGCCGCCCGGGAGGGACCAAAAACATTCAGTACTTC. This sequence joins TRBV7-9 and TRBJ2-4, with TRBD2 matching 8 bases. V lost 5 bases to trimming and J lost 2 bases; unmatched junction nucleotides: 5. From germline, CDR1 is SEHNR and CDR2 FQNEAQ (reference sequence). CDR3 length equals 15 residues.

The V gene is TRBV20-1, the J gene TRBJ1-1; weak D call: TRBD1 (6 bases). V was clipped by 3 bases and J by 5 bases, with 13 bases between them. There are 13 residues in the CDR3. Germline V gene data show CDR1 as DFQATT and CDR2 as SNEGSKA (reference sequence). The CDR3 sequence is CSASDRLTTEAFF. DNA for the CDR3: TGCAGTGCTAGTGACAGGCTAACGACTGAAGCTTTCTTT.

This clonotype was seen only a few times. V and J are TRBV4-3 and TRBJ2-3; TRBD2 aligns across 12 bases. This CDR3 is 17 amino acids long. With 0 bases clipped from V and 12 bases from J, the junction kept 13 bases outside the gene matches. From germline, CDR1 is LGHNA and CDR2 YSLEER. CDR3 amino acids: CASSQDTTSGGVWPQYF. In DNA form, the CDR3 reads TGCGCCAGCAGCCAAGATACGACTAGCGGGGGTGTCTGGCCCCAGTATTTT.

This clonotype occurred a few times. The chain links TRBV20-1 to TRBJ2-3, with a possible D match to TRBD1 (6 bases). Germline V gene lookup returns CDR1 DFQATT and CDR2 SNEGSKA (reference sequence). The CDR3 is 15 amino acids. The V gene lost 6 bases and the J gene lost 2 bases, with 18 bases spanning the gap. CDR3 coding DNA: TGCAGTGCCGGGGAACAGGGTACCTTCACAGATACGCAGTATTTT. It translates to CSAGEQGTFTDTQYF.

The V gene is TRBV5-1, the J gene TRBJ1-1, with D hard to call. The germline V gene has CDR1 SGHRS and CDR2 YFSETQ. Trimming cost V 0 bases and J 1 base, with 10 bases left between them. The CDR3 runs to 15 residues. The CDR3 sequence: CASSLEADWNTEAFF. CDR3 nucleotide sequence: TGCGCCAGCAGCTTGGAGGCAGACTGGAACACTGAAGCTTTCTTT.

The chain carries TRBV20-1 and TRBJ2-5; possibly TRBD1 for D (6 bases). V was pared by 5 bases and J by 5 bases, with 9 bases between. CDR1 is DFQATT, CDR2 SNEGSKA, per germline (reference sequence). The length of the CDR3 is 11 residues. CDR3 loop: CSAEGVETQYF. DNA of the CDR3: TGCAGTGCTGAGGGGGTCGAGACCCAGTACTTC.

A few counts support this clonotype. The gene calls are TRBV10-3 and TRBJ2-5; 8 bases are shared with TRBD1. Germline V gene data show CDR1 as ENHRY and CDR2 as SYGVKD. CDR3 length equals 15 residues. With V trimmed by 4 bases and J by 3 bases, 7 bases remained unmatched. The CDR3, as DNA: TGTGCCATCAGTGTAATTAACAGGGGGAAAGAGACCCAGTACTTC. Translated, it gives CAISVINRGKETQYF.

This sequence joins TRBV6-5 and TRBJ2-7; no firm D call. The CDR3 contains 14 residues. V was cut by 6 bases and J by 3 bases, with 15 bases left in between. The germline V gene encodes CDR1 MNHEY and CDR2 SVGAGI. CDR3 nucleotides: TGTGCCAGCAGCGACTCGCGGACGGTCTACGAGCAGTACTTC. Translated, it gives CASSDSRTVYEQYF.

This clonotype was detected a few times. V gene TRBV18 combines with J gene TRBJ1-3; D is possibly TRBD1 (6 bases). Per germline, CDR1 KGHSH and CDR2 LQKENI. This CDR3 comprises 12 residues. The V and J ends lost 10 bases and 2 bases respectively, with 9 bases between them. In DNA, the CDR3 is TGTGCCACCAACAGGGCTGGAAACACCATATATTTT. Its translation is CATNRAGNTIYF.

The chain combines TRBV24-1 with TRBJ2-7; TRBD1 is a possible D gene (6 bases). V was trimmed by 2 bases and J by 5 bases, leaving 12 bases between them. The CDR3 extends over 14 amino acids. The germline V gene has CDR1 KGHDR and CDR2 SFDVKD. The CDR3 DNA follows: TGTGCCACCAGTGATTCGACAGGTTTCAACGAGCAGTACTTC. As protein: CATSDSTGFNEQYF.

The chain links TRBV20-1 to TRBJ2-7, with 11 bases lining up with TRBD2. This CDR3 is built from 12 residues. V dropped 3 bases and J dropped 10; count of bases not matched to a gene: 5. Germline V gene sequence: CDR1 DFQATT, CDR2 SNEGSKA (reference sequence). The CDR3 loop reads CSASDSGRAQYF. The CDR3 DNA reads as TGCAGTGCTAGCGATAGCGGGAGGGCCCAGTACTTC.

This chain joins TRBV18 and TRBJ2-4; tentative D call: TRBD1 (6 bases). The V end lost 1 base, the J end lost 7 bases, and 17 bases lay between the germline ends. This CDR3 is built from 16 residues. Per germline, CDR1 KGHSH and CDR2 LQKENI. The CDR3, as DNA: TGTGCCAGCTCACCACAGTTAACCGGGCAGGGGAACATTCAGTACTTC. The encoded protein is CASSPQLTGQGNIQYF.

The chain couples TRBV20-1 to TRBJ2-7; D might be TRBD1 or TRBD2, each matching 5 bases. The CDR3 covers 14 residues. Trimming stripped 5 bases from V and 3 bases from J, with 17 bases between. Looked up from germline, CDR1 is DFQATT and CDR2 is SNEGSKA (reference sequence). CDR3 sequence reads: CSALGTSSFYEQYF. For the CDR3, the DNA is TGCAGTGCTTTGGGGACCTCTTCCTTCTACGAGCAGTACTTC.

This clonotype has a count of ten or more. The genes are TRBV16 and TRBJ1-6; the D is unclear. The germline gives CDR1 KGHSY, CDR2 FQNENV. Trimming took 1 base from V and 8 from J, leaving 15 bases between them. The CDR3 sequence is 16 residues long. CDR3 nucleotide sequence: TGTGCCAGCAGCCAATTAGGAGGGATTGAATATTCACCCCTCCACTTT. This codes for CASSQLGGIEYSPLHF.

This clonotype has just a few counts. The gene calls are TRBV12-3 or TRBV12-4 and TRBJ1-1, with a possible D match to TRBD1 (6 bases). V was shortened by 3 bases and J by 6 bases, with 20 bases between the two germline ends. The CDR3 contains 16 residues. CDR3 nucleotides: TGTGCCAGCAGTTTCGGTCCCGGGCAGGGGAGACCTGAAGCTTTCTTT. This encodes CASSFGPGQGRPEAFF.

The chain employs TRBV7-6 and TRBJ2-2, with D perhaps TRBD1 (5 bases). Looked up from germline, CDR1 is SGHVS and CDR2 is FNYEAQ. This CDR3 has 16 residues. Between the trimmed V and J ends, which lost 1 base and 1 base, there was a span of 10 bases. The CDR3 sequence: CASSLVAQGNTGELFF. As DNA, the CDR3 is TGTGCCAGCAGCTTAGTCGCTCAGGGGAACACCGGGGAGCTGTTTTTT.

This clonotype was picked up a small number of times. This sequence joins TRBV20-1 and TRBJ2-7; 9 nucleotides agree with TRBD1. The CDR3 is 16 residues long. CDR1 and CDR2 (germline): DFQATT, SNEGSKA (reference sequence). The J segment lost 7 bases and the V segment lost 1 base, leaving 14 bases of the junction unmatched. The CDR3 loop reads CSARGDGTGRVGEQYF. For the CDR3, the DNA is TGCAGTGCTAGAGGAGACGGGACAGGGAGAGTTGGGGAGCAGTACTTC.

This clonotype was detected only a few times. The rearrangement uses TRBV7-2 and TRBJ1-1; no clear D gene. The CDR3 covers 15 residues. Germline CDR1 SGHTA, CDR2 FQGNSA. Trimming shortened V by 4 bases and J by 2 bases, and 14 bases separated the two germline ends. The CDR3 nucleotides are TGTGCCAGCAGCTATAGGGCTGGAGGCAACACTGAAGCTTTCTTT. Encoded protein: CASSYRAGGNTEAFF.

This clonotype came up a few times. The chain is built from TRBV9 and TRBJ2-7; TRBD2 might be the D (6 bases). Germline CDR1 and CDR2: SGDLS and YYNGEE. The CDR3 consists of 16 residues. Trimming stripped 4 bases from V and 3 bases from J, with 20 bases between. CDR3 bases: TGTGCCAGCAGCCCCCGGGGGTCATACCCCCTCTACGAGCAGTACTTC. This sequence encodes CASSPRGSYPLYEQYF.

In this sample, this clonotype turned up many times. The V call is TRBV9, the J call TRBJ2-2, with 8 positions matching TRBD2. CDR3 length: 14 residues. In germline, CDR1 is SGDLS, CDR2 YYNGEE. V was clipped by 6 bases and J by 6 bases; unmatched bases: 7. CDR3 region: CASNKREKAGELFF. DNA of the CDR3: TGTGCCAGCAACAAGCGGGAGAAAGCCGGGGAGCTGTTTTTT.

The chain employs TRBV7-2 and TRBJ2-1; no reliable D call. The V end was cut by 2 bases, the J end by 8 bases, with 13 bases between. This CDR3 comprises 14 residues. The germline V gene encodes CDR1 SGHTA and CDR2 FQGNSA. The CDR3 protein is CASSLTQVVHEQFF. CDR3 DNA sequence: TGTGCCAGCAGCTTAACCCAAGTTGTCCATGAGCAGTTCTTC.

This clonotype was detected only a few times. The chain has TRBV5-1 and TRBJ2-7; D uncertain. Germline values: CDR1 SGHRS, CDR2 YFSETQ. CDR3 length equals 13 residues. V was cut by 3 bases and J by 1 base, with 8 bases left in between. CDR3 nucleotide sequence: TGCGCCAGCAGCTCGGCGCCGTCCTACGAGCAGTACTTC. This sequence encodes CASSSAPSYEQYF. Full variable domain (outside the CDR3, taken from reference TRBV5-1 and TRBJ2-7): KAGVTQTPRYLIKTRGQQVTLSCSPISGHRSVSWYQQTPGQGLQFLFEYFSETQRNKGNFPGRFSGRQFSNSRSEMNVSTLELGDSALYLCASSSAPSYEQYFGPGTRLTVT.

The sample holds a few counts of this clonotype. This chain links TRBV4-1 with TRBJ2-7; weak D call: TRBD1 (6 bases). The CDR3 covers 15 residues. Germline CDR1 reads MGHRA; CDR2 reads YSYEKL. The V and J ends lost 5 bases and 6 bases respectively, with 20 bases between them. CDR3 coding DNA: TGCGCCAGCAGCAGGGGAACAGGGTCGTTGGTCGAGCAGTACTTC. This translates into CASSRGTGSLVEQYF.